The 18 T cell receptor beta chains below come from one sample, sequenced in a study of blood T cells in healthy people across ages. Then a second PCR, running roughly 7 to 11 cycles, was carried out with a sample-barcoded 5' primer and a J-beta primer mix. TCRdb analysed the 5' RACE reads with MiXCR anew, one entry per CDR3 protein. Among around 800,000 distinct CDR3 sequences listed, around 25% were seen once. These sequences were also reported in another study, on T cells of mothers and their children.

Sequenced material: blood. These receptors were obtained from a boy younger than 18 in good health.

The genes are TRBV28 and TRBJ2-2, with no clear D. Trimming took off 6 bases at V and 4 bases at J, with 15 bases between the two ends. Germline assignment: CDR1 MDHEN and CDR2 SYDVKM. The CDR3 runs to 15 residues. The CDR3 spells CASSVLGPSTGELFF. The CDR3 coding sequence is TGTGCCAGCAGCGTACTCGGCCCGAGCACCGGGGAGCTGTTTTTT.

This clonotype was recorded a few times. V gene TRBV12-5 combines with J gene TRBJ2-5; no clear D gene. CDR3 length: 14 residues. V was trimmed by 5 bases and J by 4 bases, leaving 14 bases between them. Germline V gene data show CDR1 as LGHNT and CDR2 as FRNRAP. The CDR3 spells CASGPPRLGETQYF. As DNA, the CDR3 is TGTGCTAGTGGTCCCCCTCGTTTGGGAGAGACCCAGTACTTC.

CDR3 in amino acids: CASRGWRGDQETQYF. In nucleotides, the CDR3 is TGTGCCAGCAGAGGCTGGCGGGGGGATCAAGAGACCCAGTACTTC. The rearrangement joins TRBV6-1 to TRBJ2-5; TRBD2 aligns across 8 bases. V was clipped by 6 bases and J by 2 bases; unmatched bases: 8. Germline V gives CDR1 MNHNS, CDR2 SASEGT. The CDR3 consists of 15 residues.

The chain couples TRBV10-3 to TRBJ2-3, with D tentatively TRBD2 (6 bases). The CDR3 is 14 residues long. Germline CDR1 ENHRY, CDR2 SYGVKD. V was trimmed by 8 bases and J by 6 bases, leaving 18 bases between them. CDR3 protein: CAIGRQDYRDTQYF. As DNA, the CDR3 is TGTGCCATCGGTAGGCAGGACTATAGGGATACGCAGTATTTT.

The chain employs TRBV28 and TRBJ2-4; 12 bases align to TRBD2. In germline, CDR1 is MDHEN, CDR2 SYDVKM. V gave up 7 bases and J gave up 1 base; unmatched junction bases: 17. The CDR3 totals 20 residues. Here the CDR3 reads CASIPNWASGGAWAKNIQYF. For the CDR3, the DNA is TGTGCCAGCATCCCGAATTGGGCTAGCGGGGGGGCCTGGGCCAAAAACATTCAGTACTTC.

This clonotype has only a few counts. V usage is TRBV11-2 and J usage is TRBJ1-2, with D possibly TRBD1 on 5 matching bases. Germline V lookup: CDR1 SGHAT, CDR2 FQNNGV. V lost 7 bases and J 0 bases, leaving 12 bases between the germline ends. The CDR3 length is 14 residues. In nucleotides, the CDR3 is TGTGCCAGCAAAGGACACCAAGCTAACTATGGCTACACCTTC. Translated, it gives CASKGHQANYGYTF.

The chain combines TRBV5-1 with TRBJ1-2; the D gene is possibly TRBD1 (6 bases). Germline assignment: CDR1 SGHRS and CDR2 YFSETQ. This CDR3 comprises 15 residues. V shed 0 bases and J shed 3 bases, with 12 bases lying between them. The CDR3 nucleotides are TGCGCCAGCAGCTTGGTTTTCGGGGGCGACTATGGCTACACCTTC. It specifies CASSLVFGGDYGYTF.

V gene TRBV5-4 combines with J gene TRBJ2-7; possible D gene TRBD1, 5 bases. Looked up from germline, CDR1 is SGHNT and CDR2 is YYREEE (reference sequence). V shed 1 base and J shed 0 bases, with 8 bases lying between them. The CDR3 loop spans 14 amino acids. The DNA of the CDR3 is TGTGCCAGCAGCTTGAGGACAAACTCCTACGAGCAGTACTTC. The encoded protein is CASSLRTNSYEQYF. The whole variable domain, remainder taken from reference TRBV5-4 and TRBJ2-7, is ETGVTQSPTHLIKTRGQQVTLRCSSQSGHNTVSWYQQALGQGPQFIFQYYREEENGRGNFPPRFSGLQFPNYSSELNVNALELDDSALYLCASSLRTNSYEQYFGPGTRLTVT.

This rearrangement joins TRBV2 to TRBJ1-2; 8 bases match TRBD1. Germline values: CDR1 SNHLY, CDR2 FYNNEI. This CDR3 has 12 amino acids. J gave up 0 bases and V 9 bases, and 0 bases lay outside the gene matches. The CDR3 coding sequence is TGTGCCAGGGGACAGGCTAACTATGGCTACACCTTC. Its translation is CARGQANYGYTF. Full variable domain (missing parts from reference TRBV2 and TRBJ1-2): EPEVTQTPSHQVTQMGQEVILRCVPISNHLYFYWYRQILGQKVEFLVSFYNNEISEKSEIFDDQFSVERPDGSNFTLKIRSTKLEDSAMYFCARGQANYGYTFGSGTRLTVV.

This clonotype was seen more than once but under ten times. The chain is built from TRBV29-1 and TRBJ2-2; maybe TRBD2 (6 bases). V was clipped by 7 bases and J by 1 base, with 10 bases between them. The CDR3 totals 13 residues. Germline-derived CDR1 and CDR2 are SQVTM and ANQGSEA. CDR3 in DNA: TGCAGCGCCCGTAGCGGGAACACCGGGGAGCTGTTTTTT. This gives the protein CSARSGNTGELFF.

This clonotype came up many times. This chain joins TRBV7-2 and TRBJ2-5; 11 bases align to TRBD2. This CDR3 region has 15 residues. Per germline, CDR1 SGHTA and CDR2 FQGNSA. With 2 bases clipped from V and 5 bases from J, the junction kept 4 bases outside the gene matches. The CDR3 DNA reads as TGTGCCAGCAGCTTACTAGCGGGGGGTAGGGAGACCCAGTACTTC. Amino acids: CASSLLAGGRETQYF.

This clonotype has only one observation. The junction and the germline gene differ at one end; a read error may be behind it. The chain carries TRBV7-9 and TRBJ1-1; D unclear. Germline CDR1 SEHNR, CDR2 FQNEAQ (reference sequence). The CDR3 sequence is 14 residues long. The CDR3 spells CASSFQSLNIEAFF. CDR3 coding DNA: TGTGCCAGCAGCTTCCAAAGCCTCAACATTGAAGCTTTCTTT.

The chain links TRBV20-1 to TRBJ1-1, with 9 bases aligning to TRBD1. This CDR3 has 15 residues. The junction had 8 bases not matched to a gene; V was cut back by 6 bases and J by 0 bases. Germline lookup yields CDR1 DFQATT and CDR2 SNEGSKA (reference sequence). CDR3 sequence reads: CSADRDRDMNTEAFF. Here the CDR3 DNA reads TGCAGTGCAGACCGGGACAGGGATATGAACACTGAAGCTTTCTTT.

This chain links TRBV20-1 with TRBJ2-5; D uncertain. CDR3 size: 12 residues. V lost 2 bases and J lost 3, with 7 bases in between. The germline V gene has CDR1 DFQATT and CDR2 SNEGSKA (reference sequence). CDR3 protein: CSARMGKETQYF. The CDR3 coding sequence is TGCAGTGCTAGAATGGGCAAAGAGACCCAGTACTTC.

DNA for the CDR3: TGTGCCAGCAGCCGGGGTAGTGGGGCCTACAATGAGCAGTTCTTC. It yields the protein CASSRGSGAYNEQFF. The chain has TRBV3-1 and TRBJ2-1; D call uncertain. The V and J ends lost 4 bases and 2 bases respectively, with 12 bases between them. The length of the CDR3 is 15 residues. Per the germline V gene, CDR1 is LGHDT and CDR2 is YNNKEL (reference sequence).

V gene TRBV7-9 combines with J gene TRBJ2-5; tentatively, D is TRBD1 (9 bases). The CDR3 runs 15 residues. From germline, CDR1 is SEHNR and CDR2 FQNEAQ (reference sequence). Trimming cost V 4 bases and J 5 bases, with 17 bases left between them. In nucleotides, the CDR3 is TGTGCCAGCAGCTACCAGCGGGGGACAGGGGAGACCCAGTACTTC. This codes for CASSYQRGTGETQYF.

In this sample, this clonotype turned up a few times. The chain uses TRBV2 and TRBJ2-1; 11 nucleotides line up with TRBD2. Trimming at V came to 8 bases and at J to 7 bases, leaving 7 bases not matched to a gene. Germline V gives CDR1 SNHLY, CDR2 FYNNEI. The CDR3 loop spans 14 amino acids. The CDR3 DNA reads TGTGCCAGCGCACTAGCGGGGGTCCGGAATGAGCAGTTCTTC. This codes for CASALAGVRNEQFF. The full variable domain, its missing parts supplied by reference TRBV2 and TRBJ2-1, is EPEVTQTPSHQVTQMGQEVILRCVPISNHLYFYWYRQILGQKVEFLVSFYNNEISEKSEIFDDQFSVERPDGSNFTLKIRSTKLEDSAMYFCASALAGVRNEQFFGPGTRLTVL.

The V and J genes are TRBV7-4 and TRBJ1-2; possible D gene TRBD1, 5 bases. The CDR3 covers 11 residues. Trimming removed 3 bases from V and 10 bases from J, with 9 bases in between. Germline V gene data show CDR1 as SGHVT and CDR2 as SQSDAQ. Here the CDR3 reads CASSFSGFYTF. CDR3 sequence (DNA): TGTGCCAGCAGCTTCTCAGGGTTCTACACCTTC.